These 13 T cell receptor beta chains were sequenced from one sample in a study of blood T cell repertoires in COVID-19. The table came from immunoSEQ multiplex PCR; TCRdb's copy has only in-frame clones and leaves some out. Of 250,000 or so clones listed, roughly nine tenths are singletons. The sequenced material came from peripheral blood. The receptors were gathered from a man aged 35-49 years with active or convalescent COVID-19.

The J gene is TRBJ2-3, the V gene TRBV29-1, with D possibly being TRBD1 (6 bases). V was trimmed by 3 bases and J by 9 bases, leaving 16 bases between them. Germline CDR1 and CDR2: SQVTM and ANQGSEA. The CDR3 sequence is 13 residues long. As DNA, the CDR3 is TGCAGCGTTGAGACCGGGACACTGAACACGCAGTATTTT. Protein sequence: CSVETGTLNTQYF.

The chain is built from TRBV6-1 and TRBJ2-2; weak D call: TRBD1 (5 bases). V gave up 3 bases and J gave up 1 base, with 9 bases separating them. Germline V gene sequence: CDR1 MNHNS, CDR2 SASEGT. This CDR3 region has 15 residues. CDR3 sequence: CASSEGPENTGELFF. CDR3 in DNA: TGTGCCAGCAGTGAGGGGCCCGAGAACACCGGGGAGCTGTTTTTT.

The gene calls are TRBV29-1 and TRBJ2-3; D unresolved. Germline assignment: CDR1 SQVTM and CDR2 ANQGSEA. This CDR3 comprises 10 residues. V gave up 4 bases and J gave up 7 bases, with 6 bases separating them. CDR3: CSVGENTQYF. The CDR3 DNA sequence: TGCAGCGTTGGTGAGAATACGCAGTATTTT.

The rearrangement uses TRBV29-1 and TRBJ2-1, with 8 bases lining up with TRBD2. J lost 10 bases, V lost 5 bases, and 10 bases had no gene match. Germline CDR1 and CDR2: SQVTM and ANQGSEA. The CDR3 has 13 residues. In nucleotides, the CDR3 is TGCAGCGTTTTCATGAGCGGGGGTCGGGAGCAGTTCTTC. Translating gives CSVFMSGGREQFF.

The chain joins TRBV7-3 to TRBJ2-1, with 12 nucleotides matching TRBD2. Germline loops: CDR1 SGHTA, CDR2 FQGTGA. The V gene end was trimmed by 4 bases and the J gene end by 10 bases; junction bases not matched to a gene: 8. This CDR3 is built from 15 residues. The CDR3 coding sequence is TGTGCCAGCAGCTCGACTAGCGGGAGACAGGAGGAGCAGTTCTTC. This translates into CASSSTSGRQEEQFF.

The chain combines TRBV18 with TRBJ2-4; 10 bases are shared with TRBD1. Trimming took 0 bases from V and 1 from J; bases not matched to a gene: 3. CDR1 KGHSH and CDR2 LQKENI come from the germline V gene. The CDR3 is 17 residues long. Written as DNA, the CDR3 is TGTGCCAGCTCACCACCGACAGGGGGCGCTGCCAAAAACATTCAGTACTTC. It yields the protein CASSPPTGGAAKNIQYF. Full variable domain (remainder filled in from reference TRBV18 and TRBJ2-4): NAGVMQNPRHLVRRRGQEARLRCSPMKGHSHVYWYRQLPEEGLKFMVYLQKENIIDESGMPKERFSAEFPKEGPSILRIQQVVRGDSAAYFCASSPPTGGAAKNIQYFGAGTRLSVL.

The chain has TRBV29-1 and TRBJ2-1; D may be TRBD2 (5 bases). The CDR3 runs to 14 residues. V lost 3 bases and J lost 0, with 9 bases in between. Germline CDR1 reads SQVTM; CDR2 reads ANQGSEA. In nucleotides, the CDR3 is TGCAGCGTTGACGGGAAAGTCTCCTACAATGAGCAGTTCTTC. This codes for CSVDGKVSYNEQFF.

This chain connects TRBV18 to TRBJ1-1, with D uncertain. The CDR3 is 12 amino acids. Germline loops: CDR1 KGHSH, CDR2 LQKENI. Trimming stripped 1 base from V and 8 bases from J, with 8 bases between. CDR3 sequence reads: CASSPQGEEAFF. The CDR3 region has the DNA TGTGCCAGCTCACCACAGGGAGAGGAAGCTTTCTTT.

The J gene is TRBJ2-2, the V gene TRBV6-1; D perhaps matches TRBD1 (6 bases). V was cut by 4 bases and J by 0 bases, with 12 bases left in between. This CDR3 comprises 16 residues. The germline V gene encodes CDR1 MNHNS and CDR2 SASEGT. DNA for the CDR3: TGTGCCAGCAGTGCCCCGACAGGATCGAACACCGGGGAGCTGTTTTTT. Amino acids: CASSAPTGSNTGELFF.

The genes are TRBV3-1 (or the pseudogene TRBV3-2) and TRBJ2-1, with 8 bases aligning to TRBD1. This CDR3 has 13 residues. Per germline, CDR1 LGHDT and CDR2 YNNKEL (reference sequence). The V and J ends lost 7 bases and 6 bases, in that order; junction bases with no gene match: 5. The CDR3 DNA reads as TGTGCCAGCACCTCCGGGACAGGCAATGAGCAGTTCTTC. Encoded protein: CASTSGTGNEQFF.

Written as DNA, the CDR3 is TGTGCCAGCAGAAGGACTAGCCCGGCGGGTGAGCAGTTCTTC. It codes for CASRRTSPAGEQFF. The V call is TRBV2, the J call TRBJ2-1; 8 positions agree with TRBD2. There are 14 residues in the CDR3. From germline, CDR1 is SNHLY and CDR2 FYNNEI. Trimming cost V 6 bases and J 9 bases; bases outside gene matches: 10.

The chain carries TRBV7-3 and TRBJ2-7; tentatively, D is TRBD2 (5 bases). The CDR3 runs to 13 residues. V was shortened by 4 bases and J by 6 bases, with 13 bases between the two germline ends. The germline V gene encodes CDR1 SGHTA and CDR2 FQGTGA. The CDR3 nucleotides are TGTGCCAGCAGCTCGACCCACCGGGGCGAGCAGTACTTC. It encodes CASSSTHRGEQYF. The variable domain in full, completed from reference TRBV7-3 and TRBJ2-7, reads GAGVSQTPSNKVTEKGKYVELRCDPISGHTALYWYRQSLGQGPEFLIYFQGTGAADDSGLPNDRFFAVRPEGSVSTLKIQRTERGDSAVYLCASSSTHRGEQYFGPGTRLTVT.

The CDR3 coding sequence is TGTGCCAGTAGTTCCCGGGGGGGAGGCTACACCTTC. Its protein is CASSSRGGGYTF. This chain connects TRBV19 to TRBJ1-2; D might be TRBD1 (5 bases). V was clipped by 5 bases and J by 8 bases, with 12 bases between them. Germline V gene sequence: CDR1 LNHDA, CDR2 SQIVND (reference sequence). CDR3 length equals 12 residues. Combining the CDR3 with reference TRBV19 and TRBJ1-2 gives the whole variable domain DGGITQSPKYLFRKEGQNVTLSCEQNLNHDAMYWYRQDPGQGLRLIYYSQIVNDFQKGDIAEGYSVSREKKESFPLTVTSAQKNPTAFYLCASSSRGGGYTFGSGTRLTVV.